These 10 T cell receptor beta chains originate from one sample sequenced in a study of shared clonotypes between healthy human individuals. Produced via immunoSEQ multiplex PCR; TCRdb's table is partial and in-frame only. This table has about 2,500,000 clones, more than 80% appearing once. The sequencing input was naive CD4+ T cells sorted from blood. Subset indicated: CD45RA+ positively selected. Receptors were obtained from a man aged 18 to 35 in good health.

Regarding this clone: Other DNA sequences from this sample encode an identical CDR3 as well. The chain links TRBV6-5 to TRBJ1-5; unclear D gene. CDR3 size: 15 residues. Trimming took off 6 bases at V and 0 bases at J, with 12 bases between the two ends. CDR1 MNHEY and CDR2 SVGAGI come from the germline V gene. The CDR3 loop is CASSLTGYSNQPQHF. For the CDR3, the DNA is TGTGCCAGCAGCCTGACCGGTTATAGCAATCAGCCCCAGCATTTT.

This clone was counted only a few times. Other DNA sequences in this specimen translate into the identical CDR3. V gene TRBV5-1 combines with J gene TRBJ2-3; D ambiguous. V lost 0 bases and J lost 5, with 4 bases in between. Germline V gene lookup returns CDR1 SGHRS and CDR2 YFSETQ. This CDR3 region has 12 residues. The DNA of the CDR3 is TGCGCCAGCAGCTTGGTTCGAGATACGCAGTATTTT. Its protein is CASSLVRDTQYF. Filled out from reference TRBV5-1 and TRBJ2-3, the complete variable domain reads KAGVTQTPRYLIKTRGQQVTLSCSPISGHRSVSWYQQTPGQGLQFLFEYFSETQRNKGNFPGRFSGRQFSNSRSEMNVSTLELGDSALYLCASSLVRDTQYFGPGTRLTVL.

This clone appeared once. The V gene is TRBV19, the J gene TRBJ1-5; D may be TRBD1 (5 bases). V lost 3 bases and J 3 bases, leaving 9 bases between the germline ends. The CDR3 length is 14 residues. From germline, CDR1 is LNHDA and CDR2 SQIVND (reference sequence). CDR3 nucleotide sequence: TGTGCCAGTAGTATCAAGGGGACCAATCAGCCCCAGCATTTT. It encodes CASSIKGTNQPQHF.

The CDR3 protein is CASSLPSGGGEQYF. The DNA of the CDR3 is TGTGCCAGCAGTTTGCCTAGCGGGGGCGGCGAGCAGTACTTC. The chain couples TRBV28 to TRBJ2-7; 10 bases are a match to TRBD2. The length of the CDR3 is 14 residues. Germline lookup yields CDR1 MDHEN and CDR2 SYDVKM. The ends lost 3 bases at V and 6 bases at J; junction bases unmatched: 5.

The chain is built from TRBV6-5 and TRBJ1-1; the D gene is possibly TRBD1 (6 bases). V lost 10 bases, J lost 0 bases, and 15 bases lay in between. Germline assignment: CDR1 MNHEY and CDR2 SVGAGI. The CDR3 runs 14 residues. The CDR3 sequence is CATQKGGMNTEAFF. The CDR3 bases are TGTGCCACCCAGAAGGGGGGGATGAACACTGAAGCTTTCTTT.

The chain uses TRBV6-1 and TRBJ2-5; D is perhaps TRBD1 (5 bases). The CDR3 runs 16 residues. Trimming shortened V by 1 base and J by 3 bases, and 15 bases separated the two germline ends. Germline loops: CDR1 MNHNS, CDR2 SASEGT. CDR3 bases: TGTGCCAGCAGTGAAGATGGGGCAGGGTTAGAAGAGACCCAGTACTTC. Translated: CASSEDGAGLEETQYF.

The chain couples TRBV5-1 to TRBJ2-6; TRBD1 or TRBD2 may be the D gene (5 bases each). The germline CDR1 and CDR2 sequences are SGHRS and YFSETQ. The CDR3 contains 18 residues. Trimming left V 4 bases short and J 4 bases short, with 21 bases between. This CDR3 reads CASSPGPKIRSGANVLTF. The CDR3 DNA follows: TGCGCCAGCAGCCCGGGACCAAAAATCCGCTCCGGGGCCAACGTCCTGACTTTC.

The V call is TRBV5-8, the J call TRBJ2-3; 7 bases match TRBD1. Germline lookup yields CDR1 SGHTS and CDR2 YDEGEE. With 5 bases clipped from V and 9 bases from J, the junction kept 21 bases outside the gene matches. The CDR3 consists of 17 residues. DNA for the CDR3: TGTGCCAGCAGGTCCCCGCCCGGGACAGACAACTTCAACACGCAGTATTTT. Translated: CASRSPPGTDNFNTQYF. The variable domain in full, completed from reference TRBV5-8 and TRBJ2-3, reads EAGVTQSPTHLIKTRGQQATLRCSPISGHTSVYWYQQALGLGLQFLLWYDEGEERNRGNFPPRFSGRQFPNYSSELNVNALELEDSALYLCASRSPPGTDNFNTQYFGPGTRLTVL.

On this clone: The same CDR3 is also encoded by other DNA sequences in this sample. As DNA, the CDR3 is TGTGCCAGCAGCCCCGGGACTAGTGGATACAATGAGCAGTTCTTC. This translates into CASSPGTSGYNEQFF. The rearrangement joins TRBV5-8 to TRBJ2-1, with 8 bases fitting TRBD2. J gave up 4 bases and V 4 bases, and 7 bases lay outside the gene matches. The germline CDR1 and CDR2 sequences are SGHTS and YDEGEE. The length of the CDR3 is 15 residues. Using reference TRBV5-8 and TRBJ2-1 for the parts outside the CDR3, the full variable domain is EAGVTQSPTHLIKTRGQQATLRCSPISGHTSVYWYQQALGLGLQFLLWYDEGEERNRGNFPPRFSGRQFPNYSSELNVNALELEDSALYLCASSPGTSGYNEQFFGPGTRLTVL.

As DNA, the CDR3 is TGTGCCAGCTCACCACCGGGCGGGGGCCTAGTCTATGGCTACACCTTC. This sequence encodes CASSPPGGGLVYGYTF. The rearrangement links TRBV18 to TRBJ1-2, with TRBD1 as a possible D gene (6 bases). This CDR3 is 16 amino acids long. Per the germline V gene, CDR1 is KGHSH and CDR2 is LQKENI. The V end was cut by 0 bases, the J end by 4 bases, with 15 bases between. Based on the CDR3 plus reference TRBV18 and TRBJ1-2, the full variable domain is NAGVMQNPRHLVRRRGQEARLRCSPMKGHSHVYWYRQLPEEGLKFMVYLQKENIIDESGMPKERFSAEFPKEGPSILRIQQVVRGDSAAYFCASSPPGGGLVYGYTFGSGTRLTVV.